The following is a TCR beta chain sequence with its context. The antigen is unknown. The sample is drawn from a study of cytomegalovirus exposure and HLA in healthy donors. This CDR3 region has 14 residues. CDR1 is MNHEY and CDR2 is SVGAGI in the germline V gene. Deletions cut 3 bases from V and 11 bases from J, with 14 bases between. The PCR used 60 Vbeta and 13 Jbeta primers. In the original analysis: About 10 million of 70 million to 80 million unique TCR beta chains were shared, per a later count. Assay used: immunoSEQ multiplex PCR; TCRdb lists only in-frame clones, some missing. D and trimming were read from the DNA, whereas the V and J calls and clone size are those reported in that table. This sample has 150,000 to 200,000 clones; about three quarters occur once, and the top ten carry 0.6% to 0.95%. Study results and caveats: CMV serostatus was the sole immune exposure information available. Excluded were some V segments that proved indistinguishable, including TRBV6-2 and TRBV6-3.

The sequencing sample was made of PBMCs. The receptor was isolated from a female donor in good health and CMV-seronegative. This chain connects TRBV6-5 to TRBJ1-6; possibly TRBD1 for D (5 bases). In nucleotides, the CDR3 is TGTGCCAGCAGTTATAACCGGGGGTTGACACCCCTCCACTTT. Protein product: CASSYNRGLTPLHF.